The 17 T cell receptor beta chains below were found in one sample sequenced in a study of cytomegalovirus exposure and HLA in healthy donors. A multiplex PCR was run with 60 Vbeta primers and 13 Jbeta primers. Method: immunoSEQ multiplex PCR; TCRdb's copy keeps in-frame clones and lacks some. The sample yields about 79,000 clones, approximately 74% seen once. Input material: PBMCs. The receptors were gathered from a middle-aged man in good health and CMV-seropositive.

V usage is TRBV6-1 and J usage is TRBJ1-2; no firm D call. Trimming stripped 2 bases from V and 0 bases from J, with 4 bases between. Looked up from germline, CDR1 is MNHNS and CDR2 is SASEGT. The CDR3 sequence is 13 residues long. CDR3 coding DNA: TGTGCCAGCAGTGAACCCGCTAACTATGGCTACACCTTC. As protein: CASSEPANYGYTF.

The chain is built from TRBV2 and TRBJ2-7, with 8 positions matching TRBD2. Per germline, CDR1 SNHLY and CDR2 FYNNEI. There are 16 residues in the CDR3. V lost 5 bases and J lost 0; bases outside the gene matches: 9. In DNA, the CDR3 is TGTGCCAGCAGTTCCCCATCGGGGGGGAGCTCCTACGAGCAGTACTTC. This codes for CASSSPSGGSSYEQYF.

The genes are TRBV10-2 and TRBJ2-1; 7 bases are a match to TRBD2. Germline V gives CDR1 WSHSY, CDR2 SAAADI. The CDR3 runs 13 residues. V was pared by 7 bases and J by 7 bases, with 7 bases of the junction left unmatched. DNA of the CDR3: TGCGCCAGCACCTTCGGGGGGATTAATGAGCAGTTCTTC. Its translation: CASTFGGINEQFF.

Here the CDR3 DNA reads TGCGCCAGCAGCGAGGGCCCCGGGCCCGATTCACCCCTCCACTTT. This translates into CASSEGPGPDSPLHF. This chain links TRBV5-1 with TRBJ1-6; no definite D call. CDR1 is SGHRS, CDR2 YFSETQ, per germline. Trimming left V 4 bases short and J 8 bases short, with 16 bases between. The CDR3 is made up of 15 amino acids.

This rearrangement joins TRBV28 to TRBJ2-1, with 10 positions matching TRBD2. V was pared by 7 bases and J by 4 bases, with 4 bases of the junction left unmatched. Germline V CDR1 and CDR2: MDHEN, SYDVKM. The CDR3 is 14 residues long. The CDR3 reads CASIPGLAYNEQFF. The CDR3 DNA sequence: TGTGCCAGCATCCCGGGACTAGCGTACAATGAGCAGTTCTTC.

This chain connects TRBV10-3 to TRBJ2-7, with 9 bases lining up with TRBD2. From germline, CDR1 is ENHRY and CDR2 SYGVKD. V shed 7 bases and J 4 bases; nucleotides not matched to a gene: 8. The length of the CDR3 is 14 residues. CDR3 loop: CAINRGGATYEQYF. In nucleotides, the CDR3 is TGTGCCATCAATCGCGGGGGGGCTACGTACGAGCAGTACTTC.

The gene calls are TRBV2 and TRBJ1-5, with 8 bases aligning to TRBD1. Germline V gives CDR1 SNHLY, CDR2 FYNNEI. With 5 bases clipped from V and 3 bases from J, the junction kept 3 bases outside the gene matches. CDR3 length: 14 amino acids. The CDR3 nucleotides read TGTGCCAGCAGTCAGACAGGGGACAATCAGCCCCAGCATTTT. Amino acids: CASSQTGDNQPQHF.

The sample holds a few counts of this clone. The rearrangement uses TRBV5-1 and TRBJ1-1, with D possibly being TRBD1 (6 bases). Trimming removed 0 bases from V and 5 bases from J, with 14 bases in between. Per the germline V gene, CDR1 is SGHRS and CDR2 is YFSETQ. CDR3 length equals 15 residues. The CDR3 loop is CASSLGQGRGTEAFF. The CDR3 coding sequence is TGCGCCAGCAGCTTGGGGCAGGGGAGGGGGACTGAAGCTTTCTTT.

The chain has TRBV30 and TRBJ2-7, with TRBD2 matching 10 bases. Germline V gene lookup returns CDR1 GTSNPN and CDR2 SVGIG (reference sequence). The CDR3 is made up of 16 amino acids. The junction had 11 bases not matched to a gene; V was cut back by 5 bases and J by 1 base. CDR3 sequence: CAWDTTGLAVSYEQYF. In nucleotides, the CDR3 is TGTGCCTGGGATACAACCGGACTAGCGGTTTCCTACGAGCAGTACTTC.

Concerning this clone itself: One end of the junction does not line up with germline, which may come from a read error. J is TRBJ2-5 and V is TRBV27; TRBD2 is a possible D gene (6 bases). The CDR3 loop spans 16 amino acids. The germline gives CDR1 MNHEY, CDR2 SMNVEV (reference sequence). The CDR3 is CASNLKFWRDPETQYF. CDR3 nucleotide sequence: TGTGCCAGCAATTTAAAATTTTGGCGGGACCCAGAGACCCAGTACTTC.

The chain carries TRBV29-1 and TRBJ2-7, with TRBD2 matching 8 bases. V gave up 2 bases and J gave up 7 bases; unmatched junction bases: 13. The germline CDR1 and CDR2 sequences are SQVTM and ANQGSEA. This CDR3 has 15 amino acids. CDR3 coding DNA: TGCAGCGTTGAAACAATGACTAGCGCCTCCGGAGAGCAGTACTTC. Protein product: CSVETMTSASGEQYF.

J is TRBJ1-5 and V is TRBV15, with D perhaps matching TRBD1 (5 bases). Germline assignment: CDR1 LNHNV and CDR2 YYDKDF (reference sequence). V was cut by 1 base and J by 2 bases, with 9 bases left in between. This CDR3 is 15 amino acids long. The CDR3 loop is CATSRGGGGNQPQHF. In DNA form, the CDR3 reads TGTGCCACCAGCAGAGGGGGAGGGGGCAATCAGCCCCAGCATTTT.

V and J are TRBV2 and TRBJ2-3; D gene ambiguous. Germline loops: CDR1 SNHLY, CDR2 FYNNEI. The CDR3 has 13 amino acids. The V end lost 7 bases, the J end lost 2 bases, and 10 bases lay between the germline ends. The CDR3 DNA reads as TGTGCCAGCATTGGGCTCAACACAGATACGCAGTATTTT. Translated, it gives CASIGLNTDTQYF.

The V call is TRBV5-1, the J call TRBJ2-7, with D perhaps TRBD2 (7 bases). CDR3 length: 15 amino acids. V was trimmed by 2 bases and J by 0 bases, leaving 12 bases between them. CDR1 and CDR2 (germline): SGHRS, YFSETQ. CDR3 amino acids: CASSLGGDNSYEQYF. The CDR3 DNA is TGCGCCAGCAGCTTAGGGGGGGACAACTCCTACGAGCAGTACTTC.

The gene calls are TRBV11-2 and TRBJ2-5; TRBD2 agrees at 10 bases. The germline gives CDR1 SGHAT, CDR2 FQNNGV. V shed 7 bases and J 6 bases; nucleotides not matched to a gene: 17. This CDR3 region has 17 residues. The chain's CDR3 is CASTATLAGIGGKTQYF. CDR3 sequence (DNA): TGTGCCAGCACCGCGACACTAGCGGGAATAGGCGGGAAGACCCAGTACTTC.

The chain uses TRBV7-2 and TRBJ2-3, with 10 bases matching TRBD2. The CDR3 has 16 amino acids. V was pared by 2 bases and J by 6 bases, with 8 bases of the junction left unmatched. Germline V gene lookup returns CDR1 SGHTA and CDR2 FQGNSA. For the CDR3, the DNA is TGTGCCAGCAGCTTACGGCTAGCGGGAGTCGGGGATACGCAGTATTTT. Translated: CASSLRLAGVGDTQYF.

This clone was seen only a few times. DNA for the CDR3: TGTGCCAGCACTGGGATGGGGGGACCCTACACTGAAGCTTTCTTT. Residues: CASTGMGGPYTEAFF. V is TRBV2 and J is TRBJ1-1; TRBD1 is a possible D gene (5 bases). This CDR3 comprises 15 residues. V was clipped by 7 bases and J by 3 bases, with 18 bases between them. Looked up from germline, CDR1 is SNHLY and CDR2 is FYNNEI.